A single sample is the source of the 16 T cell receptor beta chains below, sequenced in a study of T cell changes during pregnancy in multiple sclerosis. Sequencing used immunoSEQ multiplex PCR; TCRdb keeps in-frame clones, though not all of them. The data show about 44,000 clones, around 96% seen once. Source: peripheral blood, taken in the second trimester of pregnancy. These receptors were collected from a female donor with multiple sclerosis, enrolled in a pregnancy study.

This chain uses TRBV27 with TRBJ2-1, with unresolved D. Germline CDR1 reads MNHEY; CDR2 reads SMNVEV (reference sequence). Trimming cost V 4 bases and J 4 bases, with 11 bases left between them. The CDR3 sequence is 14 residues long. The CDR3 spells CASSSIGRYNEQFF. The DNA of the CDR3 is TGTGCCAGCAGTTCCATTGGCCGATACAATGAGCAGTTCTTC.

The V and J genes are TRBV5-1 and TRBJ1-2, with unresolved D. Germline-derived CDR1 and CDR2 are SGHRS and YFSETQ. This CDR3 has 14 amino acids. Trimming took 6 bases from V and 4 from J, leaving 16 bases between them. CDR3 amino acids: CASNPGDPSYGYTF. The CDR3 nucleotides read TGCGCCAGCAACCCAGGCGACCCCTCCTATGGCTACACCTTC.

This chain links TRBV7-2 with TRBJ1-2; no definite D call. Trimming cost V 5 bases and J 6 bases, with 10 bases left between them. Germline CDR1 is SGHTA and CDR2 is FQGNSA. The CDR3 spans 12 residues. CDR3 residues: CASSRIQHGYTF. CDR3 DNA sequence: TGTGCCAGCAGCCGAATACAGCATGGCTACACCTTC.

The CDR3 DNA sequence: TGTGCCAGCAGCAAAGTCCCCCCTCCCGGGGAGCTGTTTTTT. It translates to CASSKVPPPGELFF. The chain combines TRBV21-1 with TRBJ2-2; the DNA was not compared with TRBD2, the D call given in the table. TRBV21-1 is listed as a pseudogene. This CDR3 has 14 amino acids.

This clone was seen a few times. This rearrangement joins TRBV9 to TRBJ2-1, with D perhaps matching TRBD1 (5 bases). CDR3 length equals 14 residues. Germline-derived CDR1 and CDR2 are SGDLS and YYNGEE. Trimming stripped 0 bases from V and 5 bases from J, with 9 bases between. CDR3 sequence reads: CASSVAYRNNEQFF. DNA for the CDR3: TGTGCCAGCAGCGTAGCTTACAGGAACAATGAGCAGTTCTTC.

This clone was detected only once. The CDR3 DNA reads TGTGCCAGCAGCGGACCGGGACAGGCCTACGAGCAGTACTTC. Encoded protein: CASSGPGQAYEQYF. The chain uses TRBV7-9 and TRBJ2-7, with 8 bases aligning to TRBD1. The germline V gene has CDR1 SEHNR and CDR2 FQNEAQ (reference sequence). CDR3 length: 14 residues. The V segment lost 5 bases and the J segment 2 bases; nucleotides outside the gene matches: 5.

The V call is TRBV5-4, the J call TRBJ1-4, with 9 bases fitting TRBD1. The V gene end was trimmed by 2 bases and the J gene end by 10 bases; junction bases not matched to a gene: 6. CDR3 length: 14 amino acids. Germline V gives CDR1 SGHNT, CDR2 YYREEE (reference sequence). The CDR3 loop reads CASSFGTGSVKLFF. The CDR3 bases are TGTGCCAGCAGCTTCGGGACAGGGAGTGTAAAACTGTTTTTT.

V is TRBV7-2 and J is TRBJ2-7; maybe TRBD2 (5 bases). The CDR3 consists of 14 residues. Germline assignment: CDR1 SGHTA and CDR2 FQGNSA. V lost 3 bases to trimming and J lost 5 bases, with 14 bases between them. CDR3 residues: CASSFSTAEDEQYF. As DNA, the CDR3 is TGTGCCAGCAGCTTTTCTACCGCGGAGGACGAGCAGTACTTC.

V and J are TRBV6-5 and TRBJ1-1; D may be TRBD1 (6 bases). There are 16 residues in the CDR3. V dropped 2 bases and J dropped 1 base, with 14 bases sitting between them. In germline, CDR1 is MNHEY, CDR2 SVGAGI. The CDR3 nucleotides are TGTGCCAGCAGTTACGAGGGGTGGGGACAGAACACTGAAGCTTTCTTT. It translates to CASSYEGWGQNTEAFF.

J is TRBJ1-2 and V is TRBV7-8, with 11 nucleotides matching TRBD1. The CDR3 spans 17 residues. Germline CDR1 SGHVS, CDR2 FQNEAQ. J gave up 0 bases and V 7 bases, and 10 bases lay outside the gene matches. CDR3 amino acids: CASTTGTGGYPNYGYTF. For the CDR3, the DNA is TGTGCCAGCACCACCGGGACAGGGGGTTATCCTAACTATGGCTACACCTTC.

By sample share, this clone is medium-sized (0.01 to 0.1%). This chain's CDR3 is CASSLAGTGGGYTF. Here the CDR3 DNA reads TGCGCCAGCAGCTTGGCCGGGACAGGGGGAGGCTACACCTTC. The rearrangement uses TRBV5-1 and TRBJ1-2; 11 nucleotides match TRBD1. The J segment lost 8 bases and the V segment lost 0 bases, leaving 3 bases of the junction unmatched. The CDR3 is 14 amino acids. Per the germline V gene, CDR1 is SGHRS and CDR2 is YFSETQ.

The chain uses TRBV13 and TRBJ2-1; TRBD1 aligns across 7 bases. The germline CDR1 and CDR2 sequences are PRHDT and FYEKMQ (reference sequence). V gave up 7 bases and J gave up 5 bases; unmatched junction bases: 8. CDR3 length: 14 residues. DNA for the CDR3: TGTGCCAGCAAGGGGGCCTCGAGGGACAATGAGCAGTTCTTC. Its translation is CASKGASRDNEQFF.

This clone is classed as medium-sized. V gene TRBV9 combines with J gene TRBJ1-2, with 8 nucleotides matching TRBD1. The CDR3 is made up of 17 amino acids. Unmatched junction bases numbered 12, after V lost 0 bases and J lost 5 bases. The germline V gene has CDR1 SGDLS and CDR2 YYNGEE. CDR3 region: CASSVDGEGTGIYGYTF. The CDR3 DNA is TGTGCCAGCAGCGTAGACGGAGAAGGGACAGGCATTTATGGCTACACCTTC.

The V and J genes are TRBV14 and TRBJ1-1; perhaps TRBD1 as D (6 bases). Germline V gene lookup returns CDR1 SGHDN and CDR2 FVKESK. CDR3 length: 15 residues. V dropped 0 bases and J dropped 7 bases, with 15 bases sitting between them. The CDR3 spells CASSQDFTGRVEAFF. DNA for the CDR3: TGTGCCAGCAGCCAAGATTTCACAGGGAGGGTTGAAGCTTTCTTT. The whole variable domain, filled in from reference TRBV14 and TRBJ1-1, reads EAGVTQFPSHSVIEKGQTVTLRCDPISGHDNLYWYRRVMGKEIKFLLHFVKESKQDESGMPNNRFLAERTGGTYSTLKVQPAELEDSGVYFCASSQDFTGRVEAFFGQGTRLTVV.

CDR3 DNA: TGTGCCAGCTCACTCTCTGATAGAGTTGAAGCTTTCTTT. Protein sequence: CASSLSDRVEAFF. The rearrangement links TRBV18 to TRBJ1-1; D is unclear. The CDR3 loop spans 13 amino acids. CDR1 is KGHSH, CDR2 LQKENI, per germline. V was pared by 4 bases and J by 7 bases, with 13 bases between.

The gene calls are TRBV18 and TRBJ1-4; D is unclear. Germline CDR1 and CDR2: KGHSH and LQKENI. Trimming pared 3 bases from V and 5 bases from J, leaving 7 bases between. The CDR3 length is 13 residues. CDR3 protein: CASSPEQNEKLFF. In DNA, the CDR3 is TGTGCCAGCTCACCGGAGCAGAATGAAAAACTGTTTTTT.